This T cell receptor (beta chain) emerged from a study of T cell repertoires in cytomegalovirus infection. Study-wide context: The public TCR beta signatures pointed to both CMV infection and matching HLA type.

TCRdb re-called the reads through MiXCR, storing one row per CDR3 protein. The data contain fewer than 550,000 distinct CDR3 sequences, 15% to 20% of them singletons. Findings and caveats of the study: Carriage of CMV together with the relevant HLA was identifiable through cumulative public TCR beta family frequency. In two of eight donors, the top clonotype was HLA-C-restricted CMV-specific.

This clonotype was observed a few times. Its antigen is not identified. V lost 5 bases and J lost 6, with 13 bases in between. Germline values: CDR1 SEHNR, CDR2 FQNEAQ (reference sequence). The CDR3 length is 14 residues. The source is a human donor in good health (CMV status not recorded). Some clones in this sample may be carry-over from other donors' samples. This rearrangement joins TRBV7-9 to TRBJ2-2, with D perhaps matching TRBD1 (6 bases). The sample consisted of CD8+ T cells from PBMCs. CDR3 sequence (DNA): TGTGCCAGCAGCGAAACTCCAGGGGCCGGGGAGCTGTTTTTT. Translating it yields CASSETPGAGELFF.